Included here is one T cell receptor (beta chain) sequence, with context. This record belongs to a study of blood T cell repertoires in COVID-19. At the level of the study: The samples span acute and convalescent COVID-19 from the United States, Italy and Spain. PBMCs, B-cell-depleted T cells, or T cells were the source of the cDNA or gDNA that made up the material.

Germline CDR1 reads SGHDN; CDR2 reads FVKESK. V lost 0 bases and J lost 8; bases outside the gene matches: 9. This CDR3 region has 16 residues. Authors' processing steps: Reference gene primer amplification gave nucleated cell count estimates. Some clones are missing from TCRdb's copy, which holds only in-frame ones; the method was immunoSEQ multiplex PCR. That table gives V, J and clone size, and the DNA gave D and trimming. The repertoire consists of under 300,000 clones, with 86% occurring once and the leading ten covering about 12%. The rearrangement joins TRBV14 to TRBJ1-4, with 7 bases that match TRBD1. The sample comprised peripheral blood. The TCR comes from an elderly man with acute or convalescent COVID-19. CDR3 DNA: TGTGCCAGCAGCCAAGAAAATCGAACAGGGGAAGAAAAACTGTTTTTT. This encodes CASSQENRTGEEKLFF.